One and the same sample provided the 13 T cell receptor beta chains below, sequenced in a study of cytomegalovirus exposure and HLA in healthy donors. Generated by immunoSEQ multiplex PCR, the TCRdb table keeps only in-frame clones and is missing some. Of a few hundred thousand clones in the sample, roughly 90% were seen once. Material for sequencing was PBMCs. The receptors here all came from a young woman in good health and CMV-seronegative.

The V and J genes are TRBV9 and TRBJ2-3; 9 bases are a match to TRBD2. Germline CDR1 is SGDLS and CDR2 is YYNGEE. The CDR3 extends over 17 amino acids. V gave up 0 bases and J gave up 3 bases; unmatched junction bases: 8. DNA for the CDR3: TGTGCCAGCAGCGTAGGGGTTGCGGGAGGGCCAACAGATACGCAGTATTTT. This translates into CASSVGVAGGPTDTQYF.

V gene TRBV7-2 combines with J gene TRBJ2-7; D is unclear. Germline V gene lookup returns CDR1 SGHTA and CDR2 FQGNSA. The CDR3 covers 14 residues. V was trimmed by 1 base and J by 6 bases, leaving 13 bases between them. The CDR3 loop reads CASSLERVAGEQYF. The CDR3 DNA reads TGTGCCAGCAGCTTAGAACGCGTAGCTGGCGAGCAGTACTTC.

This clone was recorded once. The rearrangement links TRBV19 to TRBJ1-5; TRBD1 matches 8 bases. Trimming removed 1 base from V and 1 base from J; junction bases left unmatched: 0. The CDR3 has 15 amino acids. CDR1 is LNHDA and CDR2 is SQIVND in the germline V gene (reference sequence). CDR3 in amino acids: CASSIGTGSNQPQHF. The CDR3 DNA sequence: TGTGCCAGTAGTATAGGGACAGGGAGCAATCAGCCCCAGCATTTT.

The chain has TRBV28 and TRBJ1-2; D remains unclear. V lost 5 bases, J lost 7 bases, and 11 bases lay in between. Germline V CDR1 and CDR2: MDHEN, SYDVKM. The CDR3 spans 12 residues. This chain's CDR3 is CASSPLYTGYTF. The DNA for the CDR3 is TGTGCCAGCAGTCCACTCTATACTGGCTACACCTTC.

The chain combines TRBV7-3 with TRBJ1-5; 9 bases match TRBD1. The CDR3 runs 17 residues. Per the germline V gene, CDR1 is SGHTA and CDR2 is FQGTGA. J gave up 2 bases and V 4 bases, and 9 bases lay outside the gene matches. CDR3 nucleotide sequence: TGTGCCAGCAGCTCTTCGACAGGGGGTCCGGGCAATCAGCCCCAGCATTTT. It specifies CASSSSTGGPGNQPQHF.

The CDR3 coding sequence is TGTGCCAGCAGTTTAGGCCTTAATAGCAATCAGCCCCAGCATTTT. Translated, it gives CASSLGLNSNQPQHF. The chain employs TRBV28 and TRBJ1-5; D unclear. Germline CDR1 reads MDHEN; CDR2 reads SYDVKM. CDR3 length: 15 residues. V was clipped by 2 bases and J by 0 bases, with 8 bases between them. The full variable domain, with the rest looked up from reference TRBV28 and TRBJ1-5, is DVKVTQSSRYLVKRTGEKVFLECVQDMDHENMFWYRQDPGLGLRLIYFSYDVKMKEKGDIPEGYSVSREKKERFSLILESASTNQTSMYLCASSLGLNSNQPQHFGDGTRLSIL.

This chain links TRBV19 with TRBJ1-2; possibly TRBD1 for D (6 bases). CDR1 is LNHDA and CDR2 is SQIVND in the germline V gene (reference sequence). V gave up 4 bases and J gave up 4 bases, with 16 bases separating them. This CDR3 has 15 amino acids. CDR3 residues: CASSTSQGTFYGYTF. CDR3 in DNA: TGTGCCAGTAGTACCTCCCAGGGGACCTTCTATGGCTACACCTTC.

The CDR3 spells CASSLGSHIGQASTDTQYF. CDR3 in DNA: TGTGCCAGCAGCTTGGGTTCTCATATAGGACAGGCTAGCACAGATACGCAGTATTTT. The J gene is TRBJ2-3, the V gene TRBV5-6; 7 bases map to TRBD1. Trimming cost V 0 bases and J 0 bases; bases outside gene matches: 13. Germline lookup yields CDR1 SGHDT and CDR2 YYEEEE. This CDR3 comprises 19 residues.

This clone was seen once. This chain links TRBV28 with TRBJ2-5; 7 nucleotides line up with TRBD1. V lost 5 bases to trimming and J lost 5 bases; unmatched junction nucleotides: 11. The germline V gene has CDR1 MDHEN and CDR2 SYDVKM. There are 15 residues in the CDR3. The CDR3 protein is CASSPQRGGAETQYF. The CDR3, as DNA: TGTGCCAGCAGTCCCCAGAGAGGGGGCGCGGAGACCCAGTACTTC.

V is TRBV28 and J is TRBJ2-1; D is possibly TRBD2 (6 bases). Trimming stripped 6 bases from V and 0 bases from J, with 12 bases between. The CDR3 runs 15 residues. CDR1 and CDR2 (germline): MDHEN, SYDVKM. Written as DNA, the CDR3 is TGTGCCAGCAGCCGTGCGGGAAGCTCCTACAATGAGCAGTTCTTC. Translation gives CASSRAGSSYNEQFF.

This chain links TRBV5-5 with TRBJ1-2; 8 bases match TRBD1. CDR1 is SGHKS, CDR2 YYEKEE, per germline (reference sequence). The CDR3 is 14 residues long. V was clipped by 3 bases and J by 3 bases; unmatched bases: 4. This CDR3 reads CASSYLTGDYGYTF. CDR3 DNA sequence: TGTGCCAGCAGCTACCTGACAGGGGACTATGGCTACACCTTC.

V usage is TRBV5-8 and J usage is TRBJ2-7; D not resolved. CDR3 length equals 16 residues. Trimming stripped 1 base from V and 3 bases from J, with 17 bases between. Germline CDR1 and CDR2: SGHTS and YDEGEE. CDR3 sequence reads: CASSLYGSGFVYEQYF. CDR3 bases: TGTGCCAGCAGCTTGTATGGTTCCGGTTTTGTCTACGAGCAGTACTTC.

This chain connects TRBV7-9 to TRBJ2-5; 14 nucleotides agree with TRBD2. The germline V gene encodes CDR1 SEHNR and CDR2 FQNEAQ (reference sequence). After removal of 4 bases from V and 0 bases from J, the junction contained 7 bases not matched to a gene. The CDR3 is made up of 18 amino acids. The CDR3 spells CASSSGTSGRRDQETQYF. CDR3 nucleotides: TGTGCCAGCAGCTCCGGGACTAGCGGGAGAAGGGACCAAGAGACCCAGTACTTC.